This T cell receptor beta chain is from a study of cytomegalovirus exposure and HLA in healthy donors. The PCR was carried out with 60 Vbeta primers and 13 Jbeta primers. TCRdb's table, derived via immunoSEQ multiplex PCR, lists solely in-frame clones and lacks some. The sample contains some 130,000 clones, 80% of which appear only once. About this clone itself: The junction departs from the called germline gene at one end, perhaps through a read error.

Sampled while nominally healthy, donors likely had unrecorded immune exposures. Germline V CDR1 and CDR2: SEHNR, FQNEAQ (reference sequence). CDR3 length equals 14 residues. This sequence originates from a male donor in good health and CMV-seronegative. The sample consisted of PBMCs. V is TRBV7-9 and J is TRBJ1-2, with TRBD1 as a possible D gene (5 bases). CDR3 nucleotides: TGTTCCAGCAGCTCAACGGACACCTTCTATGGCTACACCTTC. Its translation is CSSSSTDTFYGYTF.